A single sample gave rise to the 27 T cell receptor beta chains below, sequenced in a study of blood T cell repertoires in COVID-19. The data were produced by immunoSEQ multiplex PCR, yet TCRdb's version contains in-frame clones alone and is incomplete. The table shows a few hundred thousand clones, with 85% to 90% occurring only once. Sequences were obtained from PBMCs or T cells enriched from blood (not recorded which). Receptors originate from a woman under 30 with acute COVID-19.

The chain carries TRBV28 and TRBJ1-3; possibly TRBD1 for D (5 bases). V shed 4 bases and J shed 8 bases, with 18 bases lying between them. This CDR3 is 15 amino acids long. CDR1 is MDHEN, CDR2 SYDVKM, per germline. The DNA of the CDR3 is TGTGCCAGCAGTTCGCCCCTGGGGGAGGTGGACACCATATATTTT. It encodes CASSSPLGEVDTIYF.

The rearrangement joins TRBV27 to TRBJ2-1, with 8 bases identical to TRBD2. V dropped 5 bases and J dropped 7; count of bases not matched to a gene: 10. CDR1 and CDR2 from the germline V gene are MNHEY and SMNVEV (reference sequence). The CDR3 runs 15 residues. CDR3 in amino acids: CASSILRERGNEQFF. DNA of the CDR3: TGTGCCAGCAGTATCCTGCGGGAGCGGGGGAATGAGCAGTTCTTC.

This clone was recorded a few times. This rearrangement joins TRBV4-3 to TRBJ1-1; the match to TRBD1 covers 8 bases. V shed 1 base and J 4 bases; nucleotides not matched to a gene: 5. The germline V gene encodes CDR1 LGHNA and CDR2 YSLEER. There are 15 residues in the CDR3. In DNA, the CDR3 is TGCGCCAGCAGCCAAGGGACAGGGACGTCCACTGAAGCTTTCTTT. Encoded protein: CASSQGTGTSTEAFF.

In its sample, this clone was seen a few times. The CDR3 spells CASSTPGSPGPQHF. The CDR3 bases are TGTGCCAGCAGCACACCGGGGAGCCCGGGGCCCCAGCATTTT. V gene TRBV5-5 combines with J gene TRBJ1-5; D is unresolved. The V and J ends lost 4 bases and 9 bases respectively, with 17 bases between them. Germline CDR1 reads SGHKS; CDR2 reads YYEKEE (reference sequence). This CDR3 has 14 amino acids. The full variable domain, its missing parts supplied by reference TRBV5-5 and TRBJ1-5, is DAGVTQSPTHLIKTRGQQVTLRCSPISGHKSVSWYQQVLGQGPQFIFQYYEKEERGRGNFPDRFSARQFPNYSSELNVNALLLGDSALYLCASSTPGSPGPQHFGDGTRLSIL.

This chain connects TRBV3-1 (or the pseudogene TRBV3-2) to TRBJ2-1, with unresolved D. V lost 5 bases and J 8 bases, leaving 10 bases between the germline ends. The germline CDR1 and CDR2 sequences are LGHDT and YNNKEL (reference sequence). The CDR3 is 12 residues long. The CDR3 here is CASSIRQDEQFF. The CDR3 DNA sequence: TGTGCCAGCAGCATCCGACAAGATGAGCAGTTCTTC.

The V and J genes are TRBV3-1 (or the pseudogene TRBV3-2) and TRBJ2-7, with 8 bases identical to TRBD2. Germline V gene lookup returns CDR1 LGHDT and CDR2 YNNKEL (reference sequence). The CDR3 runs to 15 residues. The V gene end was trimmed by 1 base and the J gene end by 5 bases; junction bases not matched to a gene: 7. DNA for the CDR3: TGTGCCAGCAGCCAAGGAGGGCTAGCGGGTAACGAGCAGTACTTC. Amino acid sequence: CASSQGGLAGNEQYF.

V and J are TRBV12-5 and TRBJ1-5; the D gene is possibly TRBD1 (5 bases). The germline V gene encodes CDR1 LGHNT and CDR2 FRNRAP. Trimming shortened V by 1 base and J by 9 bases, and 13 bases separated the two germline ends. CDR3 length equals 14 residues. The CDR3 region has the DNA TGTGCTAGTGGTTTGGGGGACTTTTCAAGGCCCCAGCATTTT. This gives the protein CASGLGDFSRPQHF.

The chain joins TRBV27 to TRBJ2-3; D not resolved. CDR1 is MNHEY and CDR2 is SMNVEV in the germline V gene (reference sequence). The CDR3 is 17 amino acids. V lost 2 bases to trimming and J lost 0 bases, with 15 bases between them. The CDR3 sequence: CASSLGRILPSTDTQYF. In DNA, the CDR3 is TGTGCCAGCAGTTTAGGCAGAATCCTTCCTAGCACAGATACGCAGTATTTT.

V and J are TRBV12-5 and TRBJ2-5; TRBD2 might be the D (6 bases). Germline CDR1 LGHNT, CDR2 FRNRAP. The CDR3 consists of 13 residues. V lost 2 bases and J 4 bases, leaving 8 bases between the germline ends. The CDR3 is CASGLRESETQYF. The CDR3 DNA reads as TGTGCTAGTGGTTTGCGGGAGTCAGAGACCCAGTACTTC.

The chain uses TRBV4-3 and TRBJ1-4; TRBD1 matches 8 bases. Germline V gives CDR1 LGHNA, CDR2 YSLEER. The V gene end was trimmed by 0 bases and the J gene end by 10 bases; junction bases not matched to a gene: 7. The length of the CDR3 is 15 residues. CDR3: CASSQDPGQGLKLFF. As DNA, the CDR3 is TGCGCCAGCAGCCAAGATCCCGGACAGGGATTAAAACTGTTTTTT.

The CDR3 region has the DNA TGTGCCAGCAGCGGCGCTAGCGGGAGTACGCGGGGCGGGGAGCTGTTTTTT. Residues: CASSGASGSTRGGELFF. The chain is built from TRBV9 and TRBJ2-2; 10 bases map to TRBD2. This CDR3 spans 17 amino acids. Trimming removed 3 bases from V and 7 bases from J; junction bases left unmatched: 12. Per germline, CDR1 SGDLS and CDR2 YYNGEE.

The chain couples TRBV7-2 to TRBJ2-7; unclear D gene. V was pared by 1 base and J by 5 bases, with 12 bases between. Germline V gene sequence: CDR1 SGHTA, CDR2 FQGNSA. The CDR3 has 14 residues. The CDR3: CASSLVLASHEQYF. The CDR3, as DNA: TGTGCCAGCAGCTTAGTCCTCGCTAGTCACGAGCAGTACTTC.

The V call is TRBV4-3, the J call TRBJ1-1; a weak D match, TRBD1 (5 bases). Deletions cut 3 bases from V and 0 bases from J, with 17 bases between. Germline CDR1 LGHNA, CDR2 YSLEER. This CDR3 region has 17 residues. The CDR3 is CASSQSPGGFMNTEAFF. DNA for the CDR3: TGCGCCAGCAGCCAGTCACCGGGGGGATTTATGAACACTGAAGCTTTCTTT.

In DNA form, the CDR3 reads TGTGCCAGCAGCTATATTAGCGGGTCCAATGAGCAGTTCTTC. Encoded protein: CASSYISGSNEQFF. The rearrangement joins TRBV11-3 to TRBJ2-1; 7 nucleotides match TRBD2. V lost 4 bases to trimming and J lost 6 bases; unmatched junction nucleotides: 6. This CDR3 contains 14 residues. CDR1 and CDR2 from the germline V gene are SGHNT and YENEEA.

This chain connects TRBV4-1 to TRBJ2-5; 12 bases line up with TRBD2. The V and J ends lost 0 bases and 4 bases, in that order; junction bases with no gene match: 9. The germline V gene encodes CDR1 MGHRA and CDR2 YSYEKL. There are 18 residues in the CDR3. CDR3 sequence: CASSQDSTSGSFAETQYF. The CDR3 nucleotides read TGCGCCAGCAGCCAAGATTCGACTAGCGGGAGTTTTGCAGAGACCCAGTACTTC.

The rearrangement uses TRBV7-9 and TRBJ1-1, with D possibly being TRBD1 (6 bases). V lost 4 bases, J lost 6 bases, and 21 bases lay in between. Germline V CDR1 and CDR2: SEHNR, FQNEAQ (reference sequence). This CDR3 is built from 16 residues. The CDR3 DNA follows: TGTGCCAGCAGCTGGAAGCCAGGGGCCCCCCACTCTGAAGCTTTCTTT. It codes for CASSWKPGAPHSEAFF.

The CDR3 is CASSRERRDGNTIYF. The CDR3 nucleotides read TGTGCCAGCAGCCGGGAGCGCAGGGATGGAAACACCATATATTTT. The chain links TRBV7-9 to TRBJ1-3, with a tentative D call TRBD1 (5 bases). CDR3 length: 15 residues. The ends were cut back, 5 bases at V and 3 bases at J, with 14 bases in the middle. Germline loops: CDR1 SEHNR, CDR2 FQNEAQ (reference sequence).

V gene TRBV24-1 combines with J gene TRBJ2-2; TRBD1 matches at 12 bases. CDR3 length equals 14 residues. Germline V CDR1 and CDR2: KGHDR, SFDVKD. V dropped 9 bases and J dropped 3; count of bases not matched to a gene: 1. Written as DNA, the CDR3 is TGTGCCACCGGGACAGGGGGCGACACCGGGGAGCTGTTTTTT. The encoded protein is CATGTGGDTGELFF.

The chain recombines TRBV21-1 with TRBJ2-1; TRBD2, as called in the table, went unchecked against the DNA. TRBV21-1 is marked as a pseudogene. This CDR3 has 17 amino acids. The CDR3 here is CASSKGQGLAGENEQFF. In DNA, the CDR3 is TGTGCCAGCAGCAAGGGCCAGGGACTAGCGGGAGAAAATGAGCAGTTCTTC.

The V and J genes are TRBV15 and TRBJ1-1; D gene unclear. Trimming pared 3 bases from V and 1 base from J, leaving 6 bases between. The CDR3 runs to 13 residues. CDR1 is LNHNV and CDR2 is YYDKDF in the germline V gene (reference sequence). The CDR3: CATSRGRNTEAFF. The CDR3 bases are TGTGCCACCAGCAGGGGCCGGAACACTGAAGCTTTCTTT.

The V gene is TRBV20-1, the J gene TRBJ2-1; 7 nucleotides match TRBD2. The CDR3 has 15 amino acids. CDR1 DFQATT and CDR2 SNEGSKA come from the germline V gene (reference sequence). The J segment lost 0 bases and the V segment lost 3 bases, leaving 5 bases of the junction unmatched. CDR3 DNA: TGCAGTGCTAGTAGGGCGGGGGTCTCCTACAATGAGCAGTTCTTC. Amino acid sequence: CSASRAGVSYNEQFF.

J is TRBJ2-1 and V is TRBV4-2; D is ambiguous. The germline V and J ends were trimmed by 4 bases and 8 bases, with 6 bases remaining between them. CDR3 size: 11 residues. Germline values: CDR1 LGHNA, CDR2 YNFKEQ. CDR3 nucleotides: TGTGCCAGCAGCCTCGGTCATGAGCAGTTCTTC. Protein: CASSLGHEQFF.

J is TRBJ2-3 and V is TRBV3-1 (or the pseudogene TRBV3-2); D gene ambiguous. The CDR3 consists of 14 residues. From germline, CDR1 is LGHDT and CDR2 YNNKEL (reference sequence). Trimming shortened V by 0 bases and J by 8 bases, and 12 bases separated the two germline ends. CDR3 nucleotides: TGTGCCAGCAGCCAAGATCGGTCCCGAGGTACGCAGTATTTT. Amino acids: CASSQDRSRGTQYF.

This clone has only one observation. This chain joins TRBV4-1 and TRBJ1-3, with D possibly being TRBD1 (6 bases). This CDR3 is 15 amino acids long. Germline V CDR1 and CDR2: MGHRA, YSYEKL. Deletions cut 3 bases from V and 0 bases from J, with 9 bases between. In DNA, the CDR3 is TGCGCCAGCAGCCAGGGGGCGTTCTCTGGAAACACCATATATTTT. Protein product: CASSQGAFSGNTIYF.

The chain uses TRBV10-2 and TRBJ2-7; TRBD2 is a possible D gene (6 bases). The length of the CDR3 is 15 residues. The germline V gene encodes CDR1 WSHSY and CDR2 SAAADI. Trimming removed 3 bases at V and 3 bases at J, with 15 bases between. This CDR3 is CASSERGGIVYEQYF. DNA of the CDR3: TGCGCCAGCAGTGAACGGGGCGGGATTGTCTACGAGCAGTACTTC.

The genes are TRBV12-3 or TRBV12-4 and TRBJ2-3, with D unclear. V was cut by 3 bases and J by 2 bases, with 6 bases left in between. There are 13 residues in the CDR3. The CDR3 DNA sequence: TGTGCCAGCAGTTTTGGCAACACAGATACGCAGTATTTT. This encodes CASSFGNTDTQYF.

This chain links TRBV11-3 with TRBJ2-1; 8 positions match TRBD2. Germline CDR1 is SGHNT and CDR2 is YENEEA. V trimming: 7 bases; J trimming: 8 bases; junction bases outside the gene matches: 16. The CDR3 contains 16 residues. Here the CDR3 reads CASTLTPGTRVHEQFF. In DNA, the CDR3 is TGTGCCAGCACCCTAACACCCGGGACTAGAGTCCATGAGCAGTTCTTC.